This is a list of T cell receptor beta chains from one sample in a study of T cell changes during pregnancy in multiple sclerosis. Method: immunoSEQ multiplex PCR; TCRdb's copy keeps in-frame clones and lacks some. In the table there are some 110,000 clones, more than 80% of which are singletons. Sequencing was performed on peripheral blood, taken before pregnancy. Source of these receptors: a female donor with multiple sclerosis, enrolled in a pregnancy study. CDR3s include the opening cysteine and the closing phenylalanine or tryptophan. Fields, in order: V gene, J gene, D gene, clone size, CDR3 protein, CDR3 DNA. The D gene is left open where the match is weak. Rows give clone size only sometimes, using once, few, many, or a class for an expanded clone.

V gene: TRBV10-3; J gene: TRBJ2-7; D gene: TRBD2; clone size: .; CDR3 protein: CAISGGGPTSGTISYEQYF; CDR3 DNA: TGTGCCATCAGTGGGGGAGGGCCAACTAGCGGGACCATCTCCTACGAGCAGTACTTC
V gene: TRBV5-1; J gene: TRBJ1-1; D gene: .; clone size: .; CDR3 protein: CASSYKQGLNTEAFF; CDR3 DNA: TGCGCCAGCAGCTACAAACAGGGCTTGAACACTGAAGCTTTCTTT
V gene: TRBV7-9; J gene: TRBJ2-7; D gene: TRBD2; clone size: .; CDR3 protein: CASSFVLAGAEQYF; CDR3 DNA: TGCGCCAGCAGCTTCGTACTAGCGGGAGCCGAGCAGTACTTC
V gene: TRBV29-1; J gene: TRBJ2-1; D gene: TRBD2; clone size: .; CDR3 protein: CSARLAGSSYNEQFF; CDR3 DNA: TGCAGCGCCAGACTAGCGGGTTCTTCGTACAATGAGCAGTTCTTC
V gene: TRBV19; J gene: TRBJ1-2; D gene: .; clone size: .; CDR3 protein: CASSNRGMDGYTF; CDR3 DNA: TGTGCCAGTAGCAATAGGGGGATGGATGGCTACACCTTC
V gene: TRBV5-1; J gene: TRBJ1-2; D gene: .; clone size: .; CDR3 protein: CASRVDIFAGYTF; CDR3 DNA: TGCGCCAGCAGGGTTGACATTTTCGCCGGCTACACCTTC
V gene: TRBV7-8; J gene: TRBJ2-3; D gene: .; clone size: .; CDR3 protein: CASSRGGTQYF; CDR3 DNA: TGTGCCAGCAGCCGAGGGGGTACGCAGTATTTT
V gene: TRBV4-3; J gene: TRBJ2-5; D gene: .; clone size: .; CDR3 protein: CASSQGYGVETQYF; CDR3 DNA: TGCGCCAGCAGCCAAGGATACGGGGTAGAGACCCAGTACTTC
V gene: TRBV25-1; J gene: TRBJ1-5; D gene: .; clone size: .; CDR3 protein: CASSQQGMQPQHF; CDR3 DNA: TGTGCCAGCAGCCAACAGGGAATGCAGCCCCAGCATTTT
V gene: TRBV27; J gene: TRBJ2-7; D gene: .; clone size: .; CDR3 protein: CASSLTGDPTYEQYF; CDR3 DNA: TGTGCCAGCAGTCTCACGGGTGACCCCACCTACGAGCAGTACTTC
V gene: TRBV19; J gene: TRBJ2-7; D gene: TRBD2; clone size: .; CDR3 protein: CATAPTSGPSYEQYF; CDR3 DNA: TGTGCCACCGCCCCCACTAGCGGTCCCTCCTACGAGCAGTACTTC
V gene: TRBV30; J gene: TRBJ2-7; D gene: .; clone size: .; CDR3 protein: CAWGGGGRGSQYF; CDR3 DNA: TGTGCCTGGGGCGGTGGGGGACGGGGGTCGCAGTACTTC
V gene: TRBV12-5; J gene: TRBJ1-1; D gene: TRBD1; clone size: .; CDR3 protein: CASGLVLGTGPTEAFF; CDR3 DNA: TGTGCTAGTGGTTTGGTACTGGGGACAGGACCCACTGAAGCTTTCTTT
V gene: TRBV27; J gene: TRBJ2-7; D gene: TRBD1; clone size: .; CDR3 protein: CASSPVTGTGIDEQYF; CDR3 DNA: TGTGCCAGCAGCCCAGTCACCGGGACAGGGATAGACGAGCAGTACTTC
V gene: TRBV29-1; J gene: TRBJ2-2; D gene: .; clone size: .; CDR3 protein: CSVDSANTGELFF; CDR3 DNA: TGCAGCGTTGACAGCGCGAACACCGGGGAGCTGTTTTTT
V gene: TRBV7-9; J gene: TRBJ1-5; D gene: .; clone size: .; CDR3 protein: CASSPTQGQPQHF; CDR3 DNA: TGTGCCAGCAGCCCCACCCAGGGCCAGCCCCAGCATTTT
V gene: TRBV6-1; J gene: TRBJ1-1; D gene: .; clone size: few; CDR3 protein: CASSARQIHTEAFF; CDR3 DNA: TGTGCCAGCAGTGCCCGACAGATCCACACTGAAGCTTTCTTT
V gene: TRBV15; J gene: TRBJ2-1; D gene: .; clone size: .; CDR3 protein: CATSRDPGTNYNEQFF; CDR3 DNA: TGTGCCACCAGCAGAGATCCAGGGACAAACTACAATGAGCAGTTCTTC
V gene: TRBV13; J gene: TRBJ2-2; D gene: .; clone size: .; CDR3 protein: CASSPDGATGELFF; CDR3 DNA: TGTGCCAGCAGCCCCGACGGAGCTACCGGGGAGCTGTTTTTT
V gene: TRBV30; J gene: TRBJ1-1; D gene: .; clone size: .; CDR3 protein: CAWSFSLNTEAFF; CDR3 DNA: TGTGCCTGGAGCTTCAGTTTGAACACTGAAGCTTTCTTT
V gene: TRBV6-5; J gene: TRBJ2-2; D gene: TRBD1; clone size: .; CDR3 protein: CASSYRTGTGELFF; CDR3 DNA: TGTGCCAGCAGTTACCGGACAGGGACCGGGGAGCTGTTTTTT
V gene: TRBV6-1; J gene: TRBJ1-1; D gene: TRBD1; clone size: .; CDR3 protein: CASSRQGLNTEAFF; CDR3 DNA: TGTGCCAGCTCCCGACAGGGTCTGAACACTGAAGCTTTCTTT
V gene: TRBV27; J gene: TRBJ1-5; D gene: .; clone size: .; CDR3 protein: CASSLQQGGGGPQHF; CDR3 DNA: TGTGCCAGCAGTTTACAACAGGGTGGGGGTGGACCCCAGCATTTT
V gene: TRBV7-9; J gene: TRBJ2-5; D gene: TRBD2; clone size: .; CDR3 protein: CASSSGTSGSLRETQYF; CDR3 DNA: TGTGCCAGCAGCTCCGGGACTAGCGGAAGCCTAAGGGAGACCCAGTACTTC
V gene: TRBV5-1; J gene: TRBJ2-7; D gene: .; clone size: .; CDR3 protein: CASSTGSSYEQYF; CDR3 DNA: TGCGCCAGCAGCACAGGGTCGTCCTACGAGCAGTACTTC
V gene: TRBV19; J gene: TRBJ2-2; D gene: TRBD2; clone size: many; CDR3 protein: CASIPPGGNTGELFF; CDR3 DNA: TGTGCCAGTATCCCCCCGGGGGGGAACACCGGGGAGCTGTTTTTT
V gene: TRBV7-2; J gene: TRBJ1-4; D gene: .; clone size: few; CDR3 protein: CASSLVEGDEKLFF; CDR3 DNA: TGTGCCAGCAGCTTAGTAGAGGGGGATGAAAAACTGTTTTTT
V gene: TRBV19; J gene: TRBJ1-4; D gene: .; clone size: .; CDR3 protein: CASSPRPEANEKLFF; CDR3 DNA: TGTGCCAGTAGTCCCCGACCGGAGGCTAATGAAAAACTGTTTTTT
V gene: TRBV9; J gene: TRBJ2-2; D gene: .; clone size: once; CDR3 protein: CASSVVGGKGGDTGELFF; CDR3 DNA: TGTGCCAGCAGCGTAGTAGGAGGAAAGGGCGGCGACACCGGGGAGCTGTTTTTT
V gene: TRBV5-4; J gene: TRBJ2-7; D gene: .; clone size: few; CDR3 protein: CASSLQGWREQYF; CDR3 DNA: TGTGCCAGCAGCTTACAGGGTTGGCGCGAGCAGTACTTC
V gene: TRBV7-7; J gene: TRBJ2-1; D gene: TRBD2; clone size: .; CDR3 protein: CASSPTLAAYNEQFF; CDR3 DNA: TGTGCCAGCAGCCCAACTCTAGCGGCGTACAATGAGCAGTTCTTC
V gene: TRBV18; J gene: TRBJ2-2; D gene: .; clone size: .; CDR3 protein: CASSLSGMNTGELFF; CDR3 DNA: TGTGCCAGCTCACTTAGCGGAATGAACACCGGGGAGCTGTTTTTT
V gene: TRBV12-2; J gene: TRBJ2-5; D gene: .; clone size: .; CDR3 protein: CASRSPPGQPHGETQYF; CDR3 DNA: TGTGCAAGTCGCTCCCCCCCAGGACAGCCGCACGGAGAGACCCAGTACTTC
V gene: TRBV4-1; J gene: TRBJ2-3; D gene: TRBD2; clone size: .; CDR3 protein: CASSQRAGLGTDTQYF; CDR3 DNA: TGCGCCAGCAGCCAACGAGCGGGATTGGGCACAGATACGCAGTATTTT
V gene: TRBV5-5; J gene: TRBJ2-3; D gene: TRBD1; clone size: once; CDR3 protein: CASSSGLTGGIDTQYF; CDR3 DNA: TGTGCCAGCAGCTCGGGGCTAACAGGGGGCATAGATACGCAGTATTTT
V gene: TRBV6-4; J gene: TRBJ1-1; D gene: .; clone size: few; CDR3 protein: CASRETEAFF; CDR3 DNA: TGTGCCAGCAGGGAGACTGAAGCTTTCTTT
V gene: TRBV15; J gene: TRBJ2-1; D gene: .; clone size: .; CDR3 protein: CATSSQRRGEQFF; CDR3 DNA: TGTGCCACCAGCTCACAGAGACGGGGTGAGCAGTTCTTC
V gene: TRBV12-5; J gene: TRBJ1-2; D gene: .; clone size: .; CDR3 protein: CASGLARLQGYGYTF; CDR3 DNA: TGTGCTAGTGGTTTGGCCAGACTGCAGGGGTATGGCTACACCTTC
V gene: TRBV13; J gene: TRBJ2-7; D gene: .; clone size: .; CDR3 protein: CASSQPPQMGGLSYEQYF; CDR3 DNA: TGTGCCAGCAGCCAGCCACCTCAAATGGGGGGATTATCCTACGAGCAGTACTTC